The 10 T cell receptor beta chains below come from one sample, sequenced in a study of T cells after posttransplantation cyclophosphamide. Clones were read by immunoSEQ multiplex PCR, and TCRdb kept only the in-frame ones, dropping some. The sample lists approximately 39,000 clones, roughly 78% occurring once. Treatment was busulfan-fludarabine conditioning, a marrow graft, and cyclophosphamide on days +3 and +4. Sequencing used CD4+ T cells sorted from blood, obtained around 2,000 days after a stem cell transplant with posttransplant cyclophosphamide. Receptors were obtained from a female patient aged 35-55 years who received an allogeneic stem cell transplant from a related donor, was CMV-positive, and had no GVHD. Some T cells may be the graft donor's.

The V call is TRBV5-4, the J call TRBJ2-5; 8 bases align to TRBD2. Trimming removed 4 bases from V and 3 bases from J; junction bases left unmatched: 8. The CDR3 has 15 residues. Germline lookup yields CDR1 SGHNT and CDR2 YYREEE (reference sequence). The CDR3 DNA reads TGTGCCAGCAGCCCCCCCGGGGGGGCGAAAGAGACCCAGTACTTC. This translates into CASSPPGGAKETQYF.

This clone was recorded only once. The J gene is TRBJ1-4, the V gene TRBV11-2, with TRBD1 identical over 9 bases. The V gene's germline CDR1 is SGHAT and CDR2 FQNNGV. CDR3 length: 14 residues. V gave up 5 bases and J gave up 8 bases; unmatched junction bases: 6. The CDR3 bases are TGTGCCAGCAGCGTGGGACAGGGTAGCGAAAAACTGTTTTTT. It specifies CASSVGQGSEKLFF.

This rearrangement joins TRBV29-1 to TRBJ2-3; 7 nucleotides line up with TRBD1. The CDR3 has 14 amino acids. J lost 1 base, V lost 6 bases, and 7 bases had no gene match. Germline values: CDR1 SQVTM, CDR2 ANQGSEA. CDR3 nucleotide sequence: TGCAGCGTCCGGCGACAGGGAGGCACAGATACGCAGTATTTT. Protein sequence: CSVRRQGGTDTQYF.

This chain uses TRBV9 with TRBJ1-4; 7 bases fit TRBD1. The CDR3 length is 16 residues. The junction had 14 bases not matched to a gene; V was cut back by 4 bases and J by 8 bases. The germline V gene encodes CDR1 SGDLS and CDR2 YYNGEE. The CDR3 protein is CASSSTRGPSREKLFF. The DNA for the CDR3 is TGTGCCAGCAGCTCGACTAGGGGGCCTTCGCGGGAAAAACTGTTTTTT.

This clone has a single count. The V gene is TRBV19, the J gene TRBJ2-7; 7 bases fit TRBD1. The ends lost 1 base at V and 3 bases at J; junction bases unmatched: 12. The CDR3 spans 17 residues. Germline loops: CDR1 LNHDA, CDR2 SQIVND (reference sequence). The CDR3 DNA reads as TGTGCCAGTAGTATAGGTTTGACAGGGTCTTGGGTCTACGAGCAGTACTTC. Translating it yields CASSIGLTGSWVYEQYF. The full variable domain, completed using reference TRBV19 and TRBJ2-7, is DGGITQSPKYLFRKEGQNVTLSCEQNLNHDAMYWYRQDPGQGLRLIYYSQIVNDFQKGDIAEGYSVSREKKESFPLTVTSAQKNPTAFYLCASSIGLTGSWVYEQYFGPGTRLTVT.

The chain couples TRBV28 to TRBJ1-2; 9 bases are a match to TRBD1. With V trimmed by 6 bases and J by 7 bases, 6 bases remained unmatched. The CDR3 sequence is 13 residues long. CDR1 is MDHEN and CDR2 is SYDVKM in the germline V gene. Here the CDR3 reads CASREQGAGGYTF. The DNA for the CDR3 is TGTGCCAGCAGGGAACAGGGGGCGGGTGGCTACACCTTC.

The rearrangement links TRBV11-2 to TRBJ2-5; 10 nucleotides match TRBD1. Looked up from germline, CDR1 is SGHAT and CDR2 is FQNNGV. The CDR3 is 15 residues long. J gave up 2 bases and V 5 bases, and 5 bases lay outside the gene matches. The CDR3 DNA is TGTGCCAGCAGCCCGGACAGGGGGAGACAAGAGACCCAGTACTTC. Its protein is CASSPDRGRQETQYF. Full variable domain (missing parts from reference TRBV11-2 and TRBJ2-5): EAGVAQSPRYKIIEKRQSVAFWCNPISGHATLYWYQQILGQGPKLLIQFQNNGVVDDSQLPKDRFSAERLKGVDSTLKIQPAKLEDSAVYLCASSPDRGRQETQYFGPGTRLLVL.

The chain recombines TRBV5-6 with TRBJ2-1; perhaps TRBD1 as D (5 bases). CDR1 SGHDT and CDR2 YYEEEE come from the germline V gene. The CDR3 runs to 15 residues. V was pared by 4 bases and J by 2 bases, with 13 bases between. The DNA for the CDR3 is TGTGCCAGCAGCCCTCAGGGCGCACCCTACAATGAGCAGTTCTTC. Its protein is CASSPQGAPYNEQFF.

The chain carries TRBV18 and TRBJ1-4, with D possibly TRBD1 on 6 matching bases. V was pared by 6 bases and J by 7 bases, with 15 bases between. The CDR3 sequence is 14 residues long. Germline lookup yields CDR1 KGHSH and CDR2 LQKENI. CDR3 residues: CASSSSSRGEKLFF. In DNA, the CDR3 is TGTGCCAGCTCCTCATCCAGCAGGGGTGAAAAACTGTTTTTT.

This chain uses TRBV7-2 with TRBJ2-5; D gene unclear. The germline V gene has CDR1 SGHTA and CDR2 FQGNSA. V shed 5 bases and J shed 0 bases, with 4 bases lying between them. The length of the CDR3 is 12 residues. The CDR3 bases are TGTGCCAGCAGCCGGTACCAAGAGACCCAGTACTTC. Translating gives CASSRYQETQYF.